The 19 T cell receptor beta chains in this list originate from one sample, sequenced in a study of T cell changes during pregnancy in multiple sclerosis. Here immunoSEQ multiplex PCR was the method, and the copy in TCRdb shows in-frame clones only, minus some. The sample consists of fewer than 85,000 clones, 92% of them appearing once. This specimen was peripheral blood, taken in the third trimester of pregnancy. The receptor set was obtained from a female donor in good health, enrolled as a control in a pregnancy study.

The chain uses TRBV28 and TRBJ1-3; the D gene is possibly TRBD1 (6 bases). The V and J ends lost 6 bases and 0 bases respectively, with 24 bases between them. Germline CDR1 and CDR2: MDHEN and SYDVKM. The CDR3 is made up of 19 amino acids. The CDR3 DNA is TGTGCCAGCAGCGAATGGGGAGGGGGGAATAAACTCTCTGGAAACACCATATATTTT. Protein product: CASSEWGGGNKLSGNTIYF.

As DNA, the CDR3 is TGTGCCTGGAGTGTACTTGGGCGGGAGGGAGATACGCAGTATTTT. Translated, it gives CAWSVLGREGDTQYF. The rearrangement joins TRBV30 to TRBJ2-3; 9 nucleotides agree with TRBD2. CDR1 is GTSNPN and CDR2 is SVGIG in the germline V gene (reference sequence). Unmatched junction bases numbered 6, after V lost 0 bases and J lost 5 bases. This CDR3 has 15 amino acids.

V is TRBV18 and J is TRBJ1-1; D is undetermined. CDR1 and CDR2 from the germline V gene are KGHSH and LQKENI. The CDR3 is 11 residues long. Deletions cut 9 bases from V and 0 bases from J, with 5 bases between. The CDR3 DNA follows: TGTGCCAGTCCAGTGAACACTGAAGCTTTCTTT. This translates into CASPVNTEAFF.

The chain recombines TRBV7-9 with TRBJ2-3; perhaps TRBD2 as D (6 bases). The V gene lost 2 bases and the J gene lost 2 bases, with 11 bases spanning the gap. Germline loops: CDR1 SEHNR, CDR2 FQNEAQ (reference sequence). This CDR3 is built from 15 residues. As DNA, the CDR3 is TGTGCCAGCAGCTTAAGACTAGGGGACACAGATACGCAGTATTTT. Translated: CASSLRLGDTDTQYF.

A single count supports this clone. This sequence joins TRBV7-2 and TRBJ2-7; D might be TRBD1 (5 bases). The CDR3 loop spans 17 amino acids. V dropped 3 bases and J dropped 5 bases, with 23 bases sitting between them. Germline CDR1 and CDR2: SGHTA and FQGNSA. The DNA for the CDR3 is TGTGCCAGCAGCTTCCCTGAGCAGGGCGCGCTAGACCACGAGCAGTACTTC. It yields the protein CASSFPEQGALDHEQYF.

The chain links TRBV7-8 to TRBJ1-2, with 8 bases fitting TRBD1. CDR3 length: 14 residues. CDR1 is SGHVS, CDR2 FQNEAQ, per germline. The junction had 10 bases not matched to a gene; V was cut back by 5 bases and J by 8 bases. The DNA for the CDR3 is TGTGCCAGCAGCCGCGGGACAGGACGGGGAGGCTACACCTTC. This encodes CASSRGTGRGGYTF.

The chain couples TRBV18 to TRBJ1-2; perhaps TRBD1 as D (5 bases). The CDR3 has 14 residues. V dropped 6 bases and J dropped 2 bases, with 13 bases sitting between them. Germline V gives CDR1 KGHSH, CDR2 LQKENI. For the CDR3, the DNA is TGTGCCAGCTCCGCGGCGGGGCAGAACTATGGCTACACCTTC. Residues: CASSAAGQNYGYTF.

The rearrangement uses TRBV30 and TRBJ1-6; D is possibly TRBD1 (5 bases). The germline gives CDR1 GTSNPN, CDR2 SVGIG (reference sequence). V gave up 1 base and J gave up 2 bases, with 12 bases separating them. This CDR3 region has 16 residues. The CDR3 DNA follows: TGTGCCTGGAGTGGGGACTTCCCGACCTATAATTCACCCCTCCACTTT. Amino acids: CAWSGDFPTYNSPLHF.

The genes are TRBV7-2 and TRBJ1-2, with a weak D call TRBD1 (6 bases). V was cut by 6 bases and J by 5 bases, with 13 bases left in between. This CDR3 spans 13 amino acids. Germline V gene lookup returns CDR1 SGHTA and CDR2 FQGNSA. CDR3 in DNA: TGTGCCAGCAGTTTGGACAGTTCATATGGCTACACCTTC. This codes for CASSLDSSYGYTF.

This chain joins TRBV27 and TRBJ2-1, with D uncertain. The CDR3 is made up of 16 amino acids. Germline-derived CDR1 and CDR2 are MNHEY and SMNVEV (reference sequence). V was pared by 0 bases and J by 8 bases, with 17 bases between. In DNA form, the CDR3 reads TGTGCCAGCAGTTTATCGGATTGGGCTGGGTTCGATGAGCAGTTCTTC. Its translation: CASSLSDWAGFDEQFF.

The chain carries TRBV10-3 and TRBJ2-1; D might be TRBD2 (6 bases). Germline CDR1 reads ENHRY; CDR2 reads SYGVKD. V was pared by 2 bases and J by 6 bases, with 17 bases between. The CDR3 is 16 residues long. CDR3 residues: CAISEIGARRGNEQFF. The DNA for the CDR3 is TGTGCCATCAGTGAGATCGGGGCCCGGCGGGGCAATGAGCAGTTCTTC.

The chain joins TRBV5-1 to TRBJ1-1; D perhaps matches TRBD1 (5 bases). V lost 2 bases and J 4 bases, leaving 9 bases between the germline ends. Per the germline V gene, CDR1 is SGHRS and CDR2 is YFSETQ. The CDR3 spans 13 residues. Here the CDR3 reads CASSFGGATEAFF. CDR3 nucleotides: TGCGCCAGCAGCTTTGGAGGGGCCACTGAAGCTTTCTTT.

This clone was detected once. The CDR3, as DNA: TGTGCCAGCAGCATAGGGACAGCGCAAGAGACCCAGTACTTC. The encoded protein is CASSIGTAQETQYF. The chain carries TRBV7-6 and TRBJ2-5; 7 nucleotides agree with TRBD1. Germline values: CDR1 SGHVS, CDR2 FNYEAQ. The CDR3 is 14 residues long. V lost 5 bases, J lost 2 bases, and 5 bases stayed unmatched.

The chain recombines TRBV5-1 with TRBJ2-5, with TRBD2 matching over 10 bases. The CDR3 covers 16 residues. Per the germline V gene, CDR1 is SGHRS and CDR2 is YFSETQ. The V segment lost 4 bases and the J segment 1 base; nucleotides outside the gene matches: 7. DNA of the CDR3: TGCGCCAGCAGCAAGCTAGCGGGGGAGCTCCAAGAGACCCAGTACTTC. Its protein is CASSKLAGELQETQYF.

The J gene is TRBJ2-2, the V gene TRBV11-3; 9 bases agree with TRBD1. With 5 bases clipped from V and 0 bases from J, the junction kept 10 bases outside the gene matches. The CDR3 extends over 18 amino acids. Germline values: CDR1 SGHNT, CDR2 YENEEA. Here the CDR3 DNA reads TGTGCCAGCAGCCCAGGGGACAGGGTTATTGCGAACACCGGGGAGCTGTTTTTT. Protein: CASSPGDRVIANTGELFF.

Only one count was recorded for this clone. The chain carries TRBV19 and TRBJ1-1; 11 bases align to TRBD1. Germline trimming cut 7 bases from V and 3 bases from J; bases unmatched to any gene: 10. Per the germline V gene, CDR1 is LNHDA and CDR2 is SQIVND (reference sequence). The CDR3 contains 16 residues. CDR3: CASMVRTGGRDTEAFF. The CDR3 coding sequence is TGTGCCAGTATGGTGCGGACAGGGGGCAGGGACACTGAAGCTTTCTTT. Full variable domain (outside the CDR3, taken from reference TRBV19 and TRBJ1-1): DGGITQSPKYLFRKEGQNVTLSCEQNLNHDAMYWYRQDPGQGLRLIYYSQIVNDFQKGDIAEGYSVSREKKESFPLTVTSAQKNPTAFYLCASMVRTGGRDTEAFFGQGTRLTVV.

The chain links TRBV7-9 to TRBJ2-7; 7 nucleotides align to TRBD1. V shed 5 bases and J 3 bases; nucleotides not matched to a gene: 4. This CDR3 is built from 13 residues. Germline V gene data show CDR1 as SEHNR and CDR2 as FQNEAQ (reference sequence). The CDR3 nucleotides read TGTGCCAGCAGCGCACAGGGGTACTACGAGCAGTACTTC. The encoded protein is CASSAQGYYEQYF.

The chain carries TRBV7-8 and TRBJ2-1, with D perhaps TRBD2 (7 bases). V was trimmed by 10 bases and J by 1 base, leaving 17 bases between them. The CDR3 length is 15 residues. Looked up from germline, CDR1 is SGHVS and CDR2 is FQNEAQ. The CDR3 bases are TGTGCCACCACTCCCGGGGGGCCTTCCTACAATGAGCAGTTCTTC. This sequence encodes CATTPGGPSYNEQFF.

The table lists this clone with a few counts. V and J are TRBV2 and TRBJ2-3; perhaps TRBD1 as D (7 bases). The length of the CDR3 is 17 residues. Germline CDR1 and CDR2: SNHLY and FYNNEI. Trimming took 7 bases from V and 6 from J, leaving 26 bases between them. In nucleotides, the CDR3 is TGTGCCAGCAACGAACGGCCCTCGGCGGAGGGGGCGGATACGCAGTATTTT. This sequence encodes CASNERPSAEGADTQYF.